Sequencing of this T cell receptor beta chain was carried out in a study of T cells after yellow fever vaccination. Across the study: Researchers used SMART-Seq v4 Ultra Low Input to prepare fractions that had low cell numbers. Findings and limits, study-wide: Most primary-vaccination clones recurred post-booster (roughly 96% CD4, about 87% CD8). Only a small proportion of the clonotypes turned up in both the CD4 and the CD8 compartments, likely arising from convergent recombination.

TCR cDNA, made by 5'RACE template switching, carried an added universal primer site and UMIs. TCRdb analysed the 5' RACE reads with MiXCR anew, one entry per CDR3 protein. The table has 240,000 or so distinct CDR3 sequences, 6.9% seen once. V lost 0 bases to trimming and J lost 4 bases; unmatched junction nucleotides: 6. The CDR3 is 16 amino acids. The germline CDR1 and CDR2 sequences are LGHNA and YSLEER. This clonotype was found many times. Antigen unknown. The TCR originated in a man aged 30 to 45 who received the YFV17D yellow fever vaccine. The chain recombines TRBV4-3 with TRBJ1-1; the match to TRBD1 covers 9 bases. This sample comprised CD4+ T cells sorted from PBMCs, obtained 15 days after the yellow fever booster vaccination. In DNA form, the CDR3 reads TGCGCCAGCAGCCAAGAAACAGGGGGCGGGAGCACTGAAGCTTTCTTT. Its protein product is CASSQETGGGSTEAFF.